Each of the 28 T cell receptor beta chains below was sequenced from the same sample in a study of cytomegalovirus exposure and HLA in healthy donors (TCRdb year 2017). The receptor library was made with the immunoSEQ multiplex PCR assay. For the multiplex PCR, a mixture combining 60 forward primers for TCR Vbeta segments and 13 reverse primers for TCR Jbeta segments was used. TCRdb took this table from immuneACCESS and kept in-frame rearrangements with V and J called. Such tables lack part of the clones; where checked against another copy, unresolved V genes explain under half of the gap, and the rest is unexplained. Within this sample are roughly 130,000 clones, with more than 80% of them counted one time only. The ten largest clones add up to less than 3% of the sample. Material for sequencing was PBMCs. These TCRs come from a young man in good health and CMV-seronegative.

A few counts support this clone. V usage is TRBV6-1 and J usage is TRBJ1-5; 8 bases map to TRBD1. The CDR3 runs 16 residues. With 0 bases clipped from V and 5 bases from J, the junction kept 6 bases outside the gene matches. Per germline, CDR1 MNHNS and CDR2 SASEGT. The CDR3 DNA follows: TGTGCCAGCAGTGAAGCCGGGCCAGGGGGCTATCAGCCCCAGCATTTT. This translates into CASSEAGPGGYQPQHF.

This chain joins TRBV28 and TRBJ2-7; TRBD2 agrees at 7 bases. The germline CDR1 and CDR2 sequences are MDHEN and SYDVKM. With 1 base clipped from V and 0 bases from J, the junction kept 3 bases outside the gene matches. This CDR3 spans 15 amino acids. CDR3 amino acids: CASSLLGGSSYEQYF. The DNA for the CDR3 is TGTGCCAGCAGTTTATTAGGCGGGAGCTCCTACGAGCAGTACTTC. The full variable domain, completed using reference TRBV28 and TRBJ2-7, is DVKVTQSSRYLVKRTGEKVFLECVQDMDHENMFWYRQDPGLGLRLIYFSYDVKMKEKGDIPEGYSVSREKKERFSLILESASTNQTSMYLCASSLLGGSSYEQYFGPGTRLTVT.

This sequence joins TRBV6-5 and TRBJ2-5, with a weak D call TRBD1 (6 bases). The closer fit of TRBJ2-7 to the DNA end suggests the J call may be wrong. The CDR3 is made up of 14 amino acids. Germline loops: CDR1 MNHEY, CDR2 SVGAGI. The CDR3 DNA sequence: TGTGCCAGCAGCTTACAGGGAGCCCTCTACGAGCAGTACTTC. It yields the protein CASSLQGALYEQYF.

The chain uses TRBV28 and TRBJ1-5, with D possibly matching TRBD1 (6 bases). V was cut by 10 bases and J by 2 bases, with 9 bases left in between. The CDR3 spans 12 residues. Germline V gene lookup returns CDR1 MDHEN and CDR2 SYDVKM. In nucleotides, the CDR3 is TGTGCCACGAACAGGGGCAATCAGCCCCAGCATTTT. Amino acid sequence: CATNRGNQPQHF.

The V and J genes are TRBV27 and TRBJ1-1, with D hard to call. Trimming cost V 0 bases and J 5 bases, with 10 bases left between them. The CDR3 contains 14 residues. The germline V gene has CDR1 MNHEY and CDR2 SMNVEV (reference sequence). The CDR3 DNA follows: TGTGCCAGCAGTTTATCCACCCTCCGGACTGAAGCTTTCTTT. Protein sequence: CASSLSTLRTEAFF.

The V call is TRBV7-8, the J call TRBJ1-1; the match to TRBD1 covers 8 bases. V lost 4 bases, J lost 4 bases, and 11 bases stayed unmatched. The CDR3 is 16 residues long. CDR1 SGHVS and CDR2 FQNEAQ come from the germline V gene. The CDR3 spells CASSSWTGMMGTEAFF. The CDR3 DNA follows: TGTGCCAGCAGCTCATGGACAGGGATGATGGGCACTGAAGCTTTCTTT.

This clone was observed once. This chain links TRBV18 with TRBJ2-5; maybe TRBD2 (6 bases). Germline lookup yields CDR1 KGHSH and CDR2 LQKENI. This CDR3 spans 15 amino acids. V dropped 4 bases and J dropped 1 base, with 13 bases sitting between them. The DNA of the CDR3 is TGTGCCAGCTCACTCGGACGGGGGTTCCAAGAGACCCAGTACTTC. Translated, it gives CASSLGRGFQETQYF. Variable domain in full (rest from reference TRBV18 and TRBJ2-5): NAGVMQNPRHLVRRRGQEARLRCSPMKGHSHVYWYRQLPEEGLKFMVYLQKENIIDESGMPKERFSAEFPKEGPSILRIQQVVRGDSAAYFCASSLGRGFQETQYFGPGTRLLVL.

The sample holds a few counts of this clone. The rearrangement joins TRBV6-5 to TRBJ1-5, with D possibly matching TRBD1 (6 bases). CDR1 and CDR2 from the germline V gene are MNHEY and SVGAGI. The CDR3 covers 14 residues. Trimming left V 5 bases short and J 3 bases short, with 11 bases between. For the CDR3, the DNA is TGTGCCAGCAGTCGCCGGGACATCAATCAGCCCCAGCATTTT. This encodes CASSRRDINQPQHF.

The rearrangement joins TRBV29-1 to TRBJ2-1; 12 bases map to TRBD2. Germline assignment: CDR1 SQVTM and CDR2 ANQGSEA. The J segment lost 5 bases and the V segment lost 7 bases, leaving 6 bases of the junction unmatched. The CDR3 spans 14 residues. DNA of the CDR3: TGCAGCGCCCTTGGACTAGCGGGAAACAATGAGCAGTTCTTC. Protein: CSALGLAGNNEQFF.

V and J are TRBV5-1 and TRBJ2-2, with D unclear. The CDR3 runs 12 residues. The V end was cut by 4 bases, the J end by 3 bases, with 4 bases between. Germline V gene data show CDR1 as SGHRS and CDR2 as YFSETQ. Written as DNA, the CDR3 is TGCGCCAGCAGCGACTACACCGGGGAGCTGTTTTTT. It encodes CASSDYTGELFF.

This clone turned up a few times. The chain recombines TRBV2 with TRBJ2-7; no definite D call. V gave up 3 bases and J gave up 5 bases, with 5 bases separating them. CDR3 length equals 11 residues. CDR1 and CDR2 from the germline V gene are SNHLY and FYNNEI. In nucleotides, the CDR3 is TGTGCCAGCAGTGATCTTGACGAGCAGTACTTC. Protein: CASSDLDEQYF.

Of note for this clone: Here the CDR3 omits its conserved ending phenylalanine or tryptophan, so a read error is the likely source. J is TRBJ1-5 and V is TRBV6-1; 11 nucleotides align to TRBD1. The CDR3 consists of 15 residues. Germline CDR1 reads MNHNS; CDR2 reads SASEGT. Trimming took 7 bases from V and 7 from J; bases not matched to a gene: 9. The CDR3: CASTGQGALWQPQHS. The CDR3 DNA reads TGTGCCAGCACAGGACAGGGGGCCTTGTGGCAGCCCCAGCATTCT.

V and J are TRBV5-1 and TRBJ2-3, with D maybe TRBD2 (5 bases). Looked up from germline, CDR1 is SGHRS and CDR2 is YFSETQ. The CDR3 totals 15 residues. V lost 5 bases to trimming and J lost 0 bases, with 13 bases between them. The DNA for the CDR3 is TGCGCCAGCAGTCCCATAGCGATAAGCACAGATACGCAGTATTTT. As protein: CASSPIAISTDTQYF.

Worth noting for this clone: The sample holds other DNA sequences that translate to the same CDR3. The rearrangement joins TRBV5-1 to TRBJ2-7; D gene uncertain. The CDR3 has 14 residues. CDR1 is SGHRS, CDR2 YFSETQ, per germline. V was trimmed by 1 base and J by 0 bases, leaving 8 bases between them. This chain's CDR3 is CASSLSQVSYEQYF. The DNA of the CDR3 is TGCGCCAGCAGCTTGAGCCAGGTCTCCTACGAGCAGTACTTC.

This chain uses TRBV5-8 with TRBJ2-3; tentative D call: TRBD2 (5 bases). V was trimmed by 2 bases and J by 2 bases, leaving 18 bases between them. The CDR3 length is 17 residues. Per the germline V gene, CDR1 is SGHTS and CDR2 is YDEGEE. CDR3 protein: CASSLSNGGMHTDTQYF. The DNA of the CDR3 is TGTGCCAGCAGCTTAAGTAACGGAGGAATGCACACAGATACGCAGTATTTT. The whole variable domain, remainder taken from reference TRBV5-8 and TRBJ2-3, is EAGVTQSPTHLIKTRGQQATLRCSPISGHTSVYWYQQALGLGLQFLLWYDEGEERNRGNFPPRFSGRQFPNYSSELNVNALELEDSALYLCASSLSNGGMHTDTQYFGPGTRLTVL.

The gene calls are TRBV13 and TRBJ2-2; 7 positions match TRBD2. The ends lost 5 bases at V and 5 bases at J; junction bases unmatched: 11. This CDR3 spans 16 amino acids. Germline V lookup: CDR1 PRHDT, CDR2 FYEKMQ (reference sequence). For the CDR3, the DNA is TGTGCCAGCAGCCCCCTTATTGCGGGAGAGACCGGGGAGCTGTTTTTT. Amino acid sequence: CASSPLIAGETGELFF.

The chain has TRBV25-1 and TRBJ2-5; tentative D call: TRBD1 (5 bases). V was clipped by 4 bases and J by 2 bases, with 5 bases between them. CDR3 size: 12 residues. Germline-derived CDR1 and CDR2 are MGHDK and SYGVNS. As DNA, the CDR3 is TGTGCCAGCAGTGGACAGCAAGAGACCCAGTACTTC. Translation: CASSGQQETQYF.

Note on this clone: Additional DNA sequences in this sample encode the identical CDR3. The gene calls are TRBV19 and TRBJ1-5; TRBD1 is a possible D gene (6 bases). Deletions cut 9 bases from V and 2 bases from J, with 8 bases between. The CDR3 is made up of 12 amino acids. Germline CDR1 and CDR2: LNHDA and SQIVND (reference sequence). The CDR3 sequence: CASRQGNQPQHF. CDR3 nucleotide sequence: TGTGCCAGCCGACAGGGCAATCAGCCCCAGCATTTT.

The chain combines TRBV7-8 with TRBJ1-5; 7 nucleotides agree with TRBD1. Germline CDR1 reads SGHVS; CDR2 reads FQNEAQ. Germline trimming cut 4 bases from V and 3 bases from J; bases unmatched to any gene: 6. CDR3 size: 15 residues. The CDR3 nucleotides read TGTGCCAGCAGCTCGGACAGGATTAACAATCAGCCCCAGCATTTT. This encodes CASSSDRINNQPQHF.

Only a few counts were recorded for this clone. The chain employs TRBV6-5 and TRBJ1-1; TRBD1 matches 9 bases. Germline-derived CDR1 and CDR2 are MNHEY and SVGAGI. The V segment lost 3 bases and the J segment 8 bases; nucleotides outside the gene matches: 10. The CDR3 is 15 residues long. DNA of the CDR3: TGTGCCAGCAGTTATTATACTACAGGGGGCTCCGAAGCTTTCTTT. The encoded protein is CASSYYTTGGSEAFF.

The rearrangement joins TRBV9 to TRBJ2-3; TRBD2 matches 13 bases. V shed 4 bases and J 10 bases; nucleotides not matched to a gene: 9. The V gene's germline CDR1 is SGDLS and CDR2 YYNGEE. The CDR3 is 15 residues long. The CDR3 DNA follows: TGTGCCAGCAGCCCCGGGACTAGCGGGACCCTAGCGCAGTATTTT. This sequence encodes CASSPGTSGTLAQYF.

The J gene is TRBJ1-3, the V gene TRBV28; TRBD1 agrees at 7 bases. Germline CDR1 MDHEN, CDR2 SYDVKM. V was clipped by 6 bases and J by 0 bases; unmatched bases: 2. The CDR3 is made up of 14 amino acids. This CDR3 reads CASSPGGSGNTIYF. The CDR3 region has the DNA TGTGCCAGCAGCCCAGGGGGCTCTGGAAACACCATATATTTT.

The CDR3 region is CAITLSPGDGYTF. CDR3 coding DNA: TGTGCCATCACCCTATCTCCAGGGGATGGCTACACCTTC. The chain joins TRBV10-3 to TRBJ1-2; tentative D call: TRBD1 (6 bases). The CDR3 extends over 13 amino acids. The V end was cut by 7 bases, the J end by 6 bases, with 15 bases between. The germline CDR1 and CDR2 sequences are ENHRY and SYGVKD.

The chain combines TRBV27 with TRBJ2-1, with TRBD2 matching over 15 bases. Germline V gene lookup returns CDR1 MNHEY and CDR2 SMNVEV (reference sequence). This CDR3 is 19 amino acids long. Trimming took 2 bases from V and 0 from J; bases not matched to a gene: 5. CDR3 region: CASSLIGLAGGSSYNEQFF. The CDR3 region has the DNA TGTGCCAGCAGTTTAATCGGACTAGCGGGGGGGAGCTCCTACAATGAGCAGTTCTTC.

J is TRBJ1-5 and V is TRBV7-9; 7 bases are a match to TRBD1. Unmatched junction bases numbered 4, after V lost 4 bases and J lost 4 bases. From germline, CDR1 is SEHNR and CDR2 FQNEAQ (reference sequence). This CDR3 comprises 14 residues. The CDR3 region is CASSSRDRNQPQHF. The CDR3 DNA reads TGTGCCAGCAGCTCCCGGGACAGAAATCAGCCCCAGCATTTT.

This clone was found once. This chain joins TRBV11-2 and TRBJ2-1; TRBD2 aligns across 7 bases. Germline lookup yields CDR1 SGHAT and CDR2 FQNNGV. CDR3 length: 15 amino acids. Trimming at V came to 0 bases and at J to 6 bases, leaving 5 bases not matched to a gene. CDR3 sequence: CASSLDVGGFNEQFF. The DNA of the CDR3 is TGTGCCAGCAGCTTAGATGTCGGGGGGTTCAATGAGCAGTTCTTC.

The table lists this clone with a few counts. The chain combines TRBV19 with TRBJ1-1, with D possibly matching TRBD1 (6 bases). Trimming pared 4 bases from V and 4 bases from J, leaving 16 bases between. This CDR3 contains 15 residues. CDR1 and CDR2 (germline): LNHDA, SQIVND (reference sequence). This CDR3 reads CASSTPMGALTEAFF. CDR3 DNA: TGTGCCAGTAGTACCCCGATGGGGGCCCTCACTGAAGCTTTCTTT.

The chain links TRBV7-9 to TRBJ1-4; D might be TRBD1 (6 bases). Trimming left V 5 bases short and J 0 bases short, with 13 bases between. CDR3 length equals 16 residues. Germline CDR1 is SEHNR and CDR2 is FQNEAQ (reference sequence). The CDR3 here is CASSRGQPSTNEKLFF. The CDR3 bases are TGTGCCAGCAGCCGCGGACAGCCATCAACTAATGAAAAACTGTTTTTT.